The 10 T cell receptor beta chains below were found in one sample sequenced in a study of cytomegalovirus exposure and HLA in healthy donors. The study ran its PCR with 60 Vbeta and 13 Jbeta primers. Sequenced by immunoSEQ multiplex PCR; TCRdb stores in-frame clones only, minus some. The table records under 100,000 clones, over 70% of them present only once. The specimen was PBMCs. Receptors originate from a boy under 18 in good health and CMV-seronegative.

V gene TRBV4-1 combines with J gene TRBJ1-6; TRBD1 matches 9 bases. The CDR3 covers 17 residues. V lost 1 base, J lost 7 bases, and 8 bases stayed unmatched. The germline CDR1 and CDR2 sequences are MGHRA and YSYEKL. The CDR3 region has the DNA TGCGCCAGCAGCCAAGCAATACAGGGGGCTCGGAATTCACCCCTCCACTTT. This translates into CASSQAIQGARNSPLHF.

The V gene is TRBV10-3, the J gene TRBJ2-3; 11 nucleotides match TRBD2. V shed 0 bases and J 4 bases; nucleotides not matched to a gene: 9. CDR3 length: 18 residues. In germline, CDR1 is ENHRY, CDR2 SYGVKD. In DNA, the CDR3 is TGTGCCATCAGTGAGTCGATAACTAGCGGGGGAAGAGCAGATACGCAGTATTTT. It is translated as CAISESITSGGRADTQYF.

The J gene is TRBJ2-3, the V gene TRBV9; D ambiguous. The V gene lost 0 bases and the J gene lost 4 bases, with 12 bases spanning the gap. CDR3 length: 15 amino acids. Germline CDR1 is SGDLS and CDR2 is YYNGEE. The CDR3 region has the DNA TGTGCCAGCAGCGTAGAAGGAGCCCCTCCAGATACGCAGTATTTT. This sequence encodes CASSVEGAPPDTQYF. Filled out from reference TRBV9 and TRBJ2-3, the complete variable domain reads DSGVTQTPKHLITATGQRVTLRCSPRSGDLSVYWYQQSLDQGLQFLIQYYNGEERAKGNILERFSAQQFPDLHSELNLSSLELGDSALYFCASSVEGAPPDTQYFGPGTRLTVL.

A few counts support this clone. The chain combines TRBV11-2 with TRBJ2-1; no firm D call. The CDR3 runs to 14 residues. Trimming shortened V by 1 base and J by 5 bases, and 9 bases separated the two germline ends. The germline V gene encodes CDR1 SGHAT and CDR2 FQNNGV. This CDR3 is CASSLVLRNNEQFF. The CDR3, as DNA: TGTGCCAGCAGCTTAGTCTTGCGTAACAATGAGCAGTTCTTC.

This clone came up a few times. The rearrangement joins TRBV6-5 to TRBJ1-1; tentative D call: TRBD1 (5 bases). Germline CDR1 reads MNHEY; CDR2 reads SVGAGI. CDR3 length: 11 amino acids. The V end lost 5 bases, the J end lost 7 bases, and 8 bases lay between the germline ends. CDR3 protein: CASSTGNEAFF. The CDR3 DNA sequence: TGTGCCAGCAGTACAGGAAATGAAGCTTTCTTT.

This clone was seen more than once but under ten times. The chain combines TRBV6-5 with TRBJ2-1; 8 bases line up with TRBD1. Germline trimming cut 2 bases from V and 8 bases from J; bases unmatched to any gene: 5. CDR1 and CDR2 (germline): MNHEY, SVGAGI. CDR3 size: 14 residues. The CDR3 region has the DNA TGTGCCAGCAGTTACGACAGGGGTAGGGATGAGCAGTTCTTC. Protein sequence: CASSYDRGRDEQFF.

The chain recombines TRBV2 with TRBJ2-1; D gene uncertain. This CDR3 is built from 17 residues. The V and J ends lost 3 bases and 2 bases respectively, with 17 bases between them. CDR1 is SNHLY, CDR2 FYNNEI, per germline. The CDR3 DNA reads TGTGCCAGCAGTGACCCACTCCAGACTCTAGCCTACAATGAGCAGTTCTTC. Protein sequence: CASSDPLQTLAYNEQFF.

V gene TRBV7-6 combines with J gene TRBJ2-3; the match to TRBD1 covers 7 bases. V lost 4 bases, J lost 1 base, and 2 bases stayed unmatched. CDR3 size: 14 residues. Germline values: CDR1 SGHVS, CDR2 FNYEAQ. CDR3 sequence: CASSSGTGTDTQYF. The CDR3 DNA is TGTGCCAGCAGCTCGGGGACAGGCACAGATACGCAGTATTTT.

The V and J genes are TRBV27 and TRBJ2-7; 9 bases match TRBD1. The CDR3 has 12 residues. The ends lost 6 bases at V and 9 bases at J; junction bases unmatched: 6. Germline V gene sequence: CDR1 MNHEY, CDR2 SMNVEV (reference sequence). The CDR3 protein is CASRGQGEGQYF. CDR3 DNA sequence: TGTGCCAGCAGGGGACAGGGAGAAGGGCAGTACTTC.

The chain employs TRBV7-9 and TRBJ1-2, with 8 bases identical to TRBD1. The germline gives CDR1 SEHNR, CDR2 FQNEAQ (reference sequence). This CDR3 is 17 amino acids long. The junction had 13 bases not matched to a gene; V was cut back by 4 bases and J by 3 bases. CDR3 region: CASSYHRDRPPYYGYTF. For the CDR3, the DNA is TGTGCCAGCAGCTACCACCGGGACAGGCCCCCTTACTATGGCTACACCTTC.